One and the same sample provided the 7 T cell receptor beta chains below, sequenced in a study of blood T cell repertoires in COVID-19. Libraries were prepared by immunoSEQ multiplex PCR; TCRdb keeps only in-frame clonotypes and omits some of them. The sample contains a few hundred thousand clones, 84% of which appear only once. The material sequenced was PBMCs or T cells enriched from blood (not recorded which). These TCRs come from a man aged 50-59 years who had recovered from COVID-19.

This chain links TRBV7-2 with TRBJ1-2, with 8 nucleotides matching TRBD1. This CDR3 is built from 17 residues. Trimming at V came to 4 bases and at J to 5 bases, leaving 15 bases not matched to a gene. Germline CDR1 and CDR2: SGHTA and FQGNSA. Here the CDR3 DNA reads TGTGCCAGCAGCTCCTGGACAGGGCATTTGAACCCTTATGGCTACACCTTC. It yields the protein CASSSWTGHLNPYGYTF.

The chain carries TRBV7-3 and TRBJ2-3; 9 bases fit TRBD2. CDR1 is SGHTA and CDR2 is FQGTGA in the germline V gene. The CDR3 is 15 residues long. Losses at the gene ends were 5 bases for V and 4 bases for J; bases not matched to a gene: 7. DNA of the CDR3: TGTGCCAGCAGCCAAGCGGGAGGAGGCGCAGATACGCAGTATTTT. It translates to CASSQAGGGADTQYF.

V usage is TRBV7-2 and J usage is TRBJ1-2; D is perhaps TRBD1 (6 bases). Trimming left V 5 bases short and J 0 bases short, with 13 bases between. CDR3 length equals 15 residues. The V gene's germline CDR1 is SGHTA and CDR2 FQGNSA. The CDR3 DNA is TGTGCCAGCAGCAAACAGGGCGTAACTAACTATGGCTACACCTTC. It is translated as CASSKQGVTNYGYTF.

V is TRBV11-3 and J is TRBJ1-6; 7 nucleotides align to TRBD1. V was clipped by 4 bases and J by 9 bases; unmatched bases: 15. This CDR3 spans 17 amino acids. CDR1 and CDR2 from the germline V gene are SGHNT and YENEEA. The chain's CDR3 is CASSYVGTEGESSPLHF. CDR3 DNA sequence: TGTGCCAGCAGCTACGTCGGGACAGAGGGTGAAAGTTCACCCCTCCACTTT.

For this clone: One junction end does not reproduce the germline sequence, and a read error may be involved. The chain is built from TRBV11-3 and TRBJ2-6; 9 bases align to TRBD1. Germline V lookup: CDR1 SGHNT, CDR2 YENEEA. CDR3 length equals 18 residues. The chain's CDR3 is CASSRRGTGFSGANVLTF. In DNA form, the CDR3 reads TGTGCCAGCAGCCGTCGAGGGACAGGGTTCTCTGGAGCCAACGTCCTGACTTTC.

The V gene is TRBV5-1, the J gene TRBJ2-7; D is unresolved. The germline CDR1 and CDR2 sequences are SGHRS and YFSETQ. This CDR3 contains 13 residues. The V end lost 0 bases, the J end lost 2 bases, and 6 bases lay between the germline ends. The CDR3 DNA sequence: TGCGCCAGCAGCTTGGCGTACACCTACGAGCAGTACTTC. This gives the protein CASSLAYTYEQYF.

V gene TRBV10-2 combines with J gene TRBJ2-5, with a tentative D call TRBD1 (5 bases). V shed 3 bases and J shed 4 bases, with 12 bases lying between them. CDR1 and CDR2 (germline): WSHSY, SAAADI. This CDR3 has 14 residues. For the CDR3, the DNA is TGCGCCAGCAGTGACCGCATTCAGGGAGAGACCCAGTACTTC. The encoded protein is CASSDRIQGETQYF.